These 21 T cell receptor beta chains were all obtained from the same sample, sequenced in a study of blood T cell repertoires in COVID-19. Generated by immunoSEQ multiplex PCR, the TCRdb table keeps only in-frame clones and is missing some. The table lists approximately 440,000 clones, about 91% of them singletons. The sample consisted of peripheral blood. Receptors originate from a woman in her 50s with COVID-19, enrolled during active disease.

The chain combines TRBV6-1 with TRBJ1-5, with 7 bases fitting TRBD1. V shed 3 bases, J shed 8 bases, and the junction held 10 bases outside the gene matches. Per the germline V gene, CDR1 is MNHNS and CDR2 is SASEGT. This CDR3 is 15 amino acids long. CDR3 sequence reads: CASSDPGQPVEPQHF. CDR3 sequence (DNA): TGTGCCAGCAGTGACCCGGGACAGCCGGTTGAGCCCCAGCATTTT.

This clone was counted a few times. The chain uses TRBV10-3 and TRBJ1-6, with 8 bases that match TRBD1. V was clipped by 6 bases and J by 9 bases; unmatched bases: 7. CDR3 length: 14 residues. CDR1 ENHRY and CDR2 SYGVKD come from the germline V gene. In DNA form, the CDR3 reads TGTGCCATCAGGGGAACAGGGACAGGTTCACCCCTCCACTTT. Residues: CAIRGTGTGSPLHF.

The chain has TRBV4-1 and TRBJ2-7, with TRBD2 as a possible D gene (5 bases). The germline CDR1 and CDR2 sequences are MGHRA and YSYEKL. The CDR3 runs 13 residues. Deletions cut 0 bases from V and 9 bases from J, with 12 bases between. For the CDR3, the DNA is TGCGCCAGCAGCCAAGATAATACTAGGTGGCAGTACTTC. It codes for CASSQDNTRWQYF.

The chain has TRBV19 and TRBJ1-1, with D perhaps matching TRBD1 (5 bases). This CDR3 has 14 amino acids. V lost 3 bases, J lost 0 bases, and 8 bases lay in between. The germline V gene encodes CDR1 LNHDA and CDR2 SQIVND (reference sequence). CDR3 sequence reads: CASSMGRVNTEAFF. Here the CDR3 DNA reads TGTGCCAGTAGTATGGGCAGGGTGAACACTGAAGCTTTCTTT.

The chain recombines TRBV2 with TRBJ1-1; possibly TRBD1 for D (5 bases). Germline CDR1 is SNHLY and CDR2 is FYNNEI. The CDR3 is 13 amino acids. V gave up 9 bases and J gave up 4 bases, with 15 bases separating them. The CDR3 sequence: CASSVGGVTEAFF. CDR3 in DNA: TGTGCCAGTTCTGTGGGAGGGGTCACTGAAGCTTTCTTT.

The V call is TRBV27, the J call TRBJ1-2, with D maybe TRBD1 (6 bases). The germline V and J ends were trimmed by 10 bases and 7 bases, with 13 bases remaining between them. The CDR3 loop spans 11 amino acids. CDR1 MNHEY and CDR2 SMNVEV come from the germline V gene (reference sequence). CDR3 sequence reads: CATAQGLGYTF. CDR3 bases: TGTGCCACCGCGCAGGGGCTTGGCTACACCTTC.

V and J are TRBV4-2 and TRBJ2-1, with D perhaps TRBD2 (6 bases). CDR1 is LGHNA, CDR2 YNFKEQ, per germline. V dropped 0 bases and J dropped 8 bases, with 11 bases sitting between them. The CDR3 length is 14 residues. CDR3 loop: CASSQDFGEDEQFF. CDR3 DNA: TGTGCCAGCAGCCAAGATTTCGGGGAGGATGAGCAGTTCTTC.

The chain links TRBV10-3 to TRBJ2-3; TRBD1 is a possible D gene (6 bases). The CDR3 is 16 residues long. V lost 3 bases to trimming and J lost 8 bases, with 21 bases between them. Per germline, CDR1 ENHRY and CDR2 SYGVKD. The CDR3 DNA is TGTGCCATCAGTGACCTCTTAGAGGGGGATTTGGGTACGCAGTATTTT. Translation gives CAISDLLEGDLGTQYF.

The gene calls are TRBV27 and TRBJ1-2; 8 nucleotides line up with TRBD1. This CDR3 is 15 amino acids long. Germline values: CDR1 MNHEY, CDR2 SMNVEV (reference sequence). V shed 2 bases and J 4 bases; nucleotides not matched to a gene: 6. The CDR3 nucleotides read TGTGCCAGCAGTTTAGACAGGGGAACCATCTATGGCTACACCTTC. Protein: CASSLDRGTIYGYTF.

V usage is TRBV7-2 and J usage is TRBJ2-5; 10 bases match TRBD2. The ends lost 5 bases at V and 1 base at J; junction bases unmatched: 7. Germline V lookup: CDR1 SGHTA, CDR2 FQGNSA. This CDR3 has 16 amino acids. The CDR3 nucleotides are TGTGCCAGCAGCGCTAGCGGGGGCCTGTTCCAAGAGACCCAGTACTTC. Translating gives CASSASGGLFQETQYF.

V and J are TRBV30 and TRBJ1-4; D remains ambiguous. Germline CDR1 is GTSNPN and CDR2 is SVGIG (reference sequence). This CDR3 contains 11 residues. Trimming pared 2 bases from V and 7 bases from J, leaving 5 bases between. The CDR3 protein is CAWSISEKLFF. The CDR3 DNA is TGTGCCTGGAGTATCAGTGAAAAACTGTTTTTT. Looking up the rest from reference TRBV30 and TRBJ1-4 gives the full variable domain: SQTIHQWPATLVQPVGSPLSLECTVEGTSNPNLYWYRQAAGRGLQLLFYSVGIGQISSEVPQNLSASRPQDRQFILSSKKLLLSDSGFYLCAWSISEKLFFGSGTQLSVL.

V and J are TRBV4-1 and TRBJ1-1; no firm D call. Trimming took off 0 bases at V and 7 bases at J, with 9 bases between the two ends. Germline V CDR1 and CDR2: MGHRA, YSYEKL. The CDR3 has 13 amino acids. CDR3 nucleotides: TGCGCCAGCAGCCAAGACCCAGAAGTTGAAGCTTTCTTT. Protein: CASSQDPEVEAFF.

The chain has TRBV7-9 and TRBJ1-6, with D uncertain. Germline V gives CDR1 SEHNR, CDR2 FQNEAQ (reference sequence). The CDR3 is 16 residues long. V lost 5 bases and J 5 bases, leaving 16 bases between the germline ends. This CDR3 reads CASSQNGPANNSPLHF. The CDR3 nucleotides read TGTGCCAGCAGCCAAAACGGTCCCGCTAATAATTCACCCCTCCACTTT.

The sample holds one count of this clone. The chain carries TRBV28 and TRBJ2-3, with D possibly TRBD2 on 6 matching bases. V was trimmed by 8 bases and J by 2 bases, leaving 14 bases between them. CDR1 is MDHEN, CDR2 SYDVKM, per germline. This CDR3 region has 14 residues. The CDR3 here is CASRDGGFTDTQYF. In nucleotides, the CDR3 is TGTGCCAGCCGGGACGGGGGATTCACAGATACGCAGTATTTT.

The DNA for the CDR3 is TGTGCCTGGACCCGGGACAGGGATCATGGCTACACCTTC. Amino acids: CAWTRDRDHGYTF. This sequence joins TRBV30 and TRBJ1-2, with 9 bases fitting TRBD1. The CDR3 runs to 13 residues. Germline CDR1 reads GTSNPN; CDR2 reads SVGIG (reference sequence). Unmatched junction bases numbered 6, after V lost 4 bases and J lost 6 bases. Variable domain in full (rest from reference TRBV30 and TRBJ1-2): SQTIHQWPATLVQPVGSPLSLECTVEGTSNPNLYWYRQAAGRGLQLLFYSVGIGQISSEVPQNLSASRPQDRQFILSSKKLLLSDSGFYLCAWTRDRDHGYTFGSGTRLTVV.

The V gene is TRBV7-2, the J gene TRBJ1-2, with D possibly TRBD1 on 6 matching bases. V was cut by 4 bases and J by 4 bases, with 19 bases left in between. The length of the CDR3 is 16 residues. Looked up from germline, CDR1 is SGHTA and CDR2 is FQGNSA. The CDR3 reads CASSYDGGQAIYGYTF. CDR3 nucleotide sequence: TGTGCCAGCAGCTATGACGGGGGGCAGGCCATCTATGGCTACACCTTC.

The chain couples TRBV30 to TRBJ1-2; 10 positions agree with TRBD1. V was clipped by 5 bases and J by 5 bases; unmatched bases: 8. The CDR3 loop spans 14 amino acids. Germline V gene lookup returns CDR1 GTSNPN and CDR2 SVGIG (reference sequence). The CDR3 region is CAWDTPGQGYGYTF. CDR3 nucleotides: TGTGCCTGGGACACTCCGGGACAGGGGTATGGCTACACCTTC.

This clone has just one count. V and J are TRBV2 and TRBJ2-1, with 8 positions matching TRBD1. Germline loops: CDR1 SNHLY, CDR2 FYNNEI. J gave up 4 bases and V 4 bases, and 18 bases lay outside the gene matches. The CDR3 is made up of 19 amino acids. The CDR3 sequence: CASSGYFETGVGGYNEQFF. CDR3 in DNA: TGTGCCAGCAGTGGGTATTTTGAGACAGGGGTTGGGGGATACAATGAGCAGTTCTTC. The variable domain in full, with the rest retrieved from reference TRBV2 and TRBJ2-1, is EPEVTQTPSHQVTQMGQEVILRCVPISNHLYFYWYRQILGQKVEFLVSFYNNEISEKSEIFDDQFSVERPDGSNFTLKIRSTKLEDSAMYFCASSGYFETGVGGYNEQFFGPGTRLTVL.

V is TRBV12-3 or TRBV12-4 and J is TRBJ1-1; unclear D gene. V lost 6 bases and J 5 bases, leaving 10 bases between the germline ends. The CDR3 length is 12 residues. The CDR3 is CASSPSGTEAFF. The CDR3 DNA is TGTGCCAGCAGCCCCTCGGGAACTGAAGCTTTCTTT.

CDR3 sequence reads: CASSLTGQVSYEQYF. CDR3 coding DNA: TGTGCCAGCAGTTTAACGGGACAGGTCTCCTACGAGCAGTACTTC. This sequence joins TRBV27 and TRBJ2-7, with 8 bases aligning to TRBD1. Germline loops: CDR1 MNHEY, CDR2 SMNVEV (reference sequence). The CDR3 spans 15 residues. Trimming removed 2 bases from V and 0 bases from J; junction bases left unmatched: 3.

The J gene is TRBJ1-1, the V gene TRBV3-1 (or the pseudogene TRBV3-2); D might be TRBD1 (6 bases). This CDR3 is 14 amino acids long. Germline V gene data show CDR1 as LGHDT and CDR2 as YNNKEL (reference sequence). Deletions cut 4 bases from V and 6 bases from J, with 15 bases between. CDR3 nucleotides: TGTGCCAGCAGCCCCCGGGGAGGGACATCTGAAGCTTTCTTT. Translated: CASSPRGGTSEAFF.